These T cell receptor beta chains were read from a single sample in a study of cytomegalovirus exposure and HLA in healthy donors. Clones were sequenced by immunoSEQ multiplex PCR, and TCRdb holds only the in-frame ones, with some missing. The sample holds tens of thousands of clones. Sequenced: PBMCs. The receptor source for this set is a woman aged 60-75 years in good health and CMV-seronegative. CDR3s include the opening cysteine and the closing phenylalanine or tryptophan. A D gene is named only where the DNA matches it firmly.

v_call	cdr3_length	j_call	d_call	cdr3_aa	cdr3_nt
TRBV5-1	14	TRBJ2-3	-	CASSLGRNQDTQYF	TGCGCCAGCAGCTTGGGGCGGAATCAAGATACGCAGTATTTT
TRBV19	13	TRBJ2-7	-	CASSMGAPYEQYF	TGTGCCAGTAGTATGGGGGCTCCCTACGAGCAGTACTTC
TRBV2	18	TRBJ2-2	-	CASSGTERVGGYTGELFF	TGTGCCAGCAGTGGGACAGAGAGGGTAGGAGGATACACCGGGGAGCTGTTTTTT
TRBV13	15	TRBJ1-1	-	CASSPGEGMNTEAFF	TGTGCCAGCAGCCCCGGTGAGGGAATGAACACTGAAGCTTTCTTT
TRBV6-5	16	TRBJ1-5	TRBD1	CASSFKGQGSNQPQHF	TGTGCCAGCAGTTTTAAGGGACAGGGTAGCAATCAGCCCCAGCATTTT
TRBV2	18	TRBJ2-1	TRBD2	CASSEAEGVAGVHNEQFF	TGTGCCAGCAGTGAAGCTGAAGGGGTAGCGGGAGTCCACAATGAGCAGTTCTTC
TRBV28	17	TRBJ1-5	-	CASSLPHEVRRGQPQHF	TGTGCCAGCAGTTTACCCCACGAAGTCAGGAGGGGTCAGCCCCAGCATTTT
TRBV19	16	TRBJ2-1	TRBD2	CASRGTSGRPHNEQFF	TGTGCCAGTAGAGGGACTAGCGGGAGACCCCACAATGAGCAGTTCTTC
TRBV5-1	15	TRBJ2-1	-	CASSSGGTPYNEQFF	TGCGCCAGCAGCTCCGGGGGGACACCTTACAATGAGCAGTTCTTC
TRBV19	18	TRBJ2-2	TRBD2	CASSSGTSGTSFTGELFF	TGTGCCAGTAGTTCCGGGACTAGCGGGACCTCCTTCACCGGGGAGCTGTTTTTT
TRBV29-1	16	TRBJ2-1	TRBD1	CSVGPQKTGLGNEQFF	TGCAGCGTTGGGCCCCAAAAGACAGGGTTAGGCAATGAGCAGTTCTTC
TRBV30	13	TRBJ2-7	-	CAWNPAGTYEQYF	TGTGCCTGGAACCCCGCTGGCACCTACGAGCAGTACTTC
TRBV7-9	19	TRBJ2-1	TRBD1	CASSLTGAGGVLMVNEQFF	TGTGCCAGCAGCTTAACAGGGGCAGGGGGCGTTTTAATGGTCAATGAGCAGTTCTTC